This TCR beta chain was sequenced during a study of T cell changes during pregnancy in multiple sclerosis. Sequencing was performed with immunoSEQ multiplex PCR; in TCRdb, only in-frame clones are kept and a portion is missing. The sample holds around 70,000 clones; roughly 94% are singletons and the top ten take approximately 0.63%. The TCR originated in a female donor with multiple sclerosis, enrolled in a pregnancy study. The sequenced sample was peripheral blood, obtained in the third trimester of pregnancy.

This chain's CDR3 is CAISEPGEGLNEKLFF. In nucleotides, the CDR3 is TGTGCCATCAGTGAGCCGGGAGAGGGCCTTAATGAAAAACTGTTTTTT. The chain employs TRBV10-3 and TRBJ1-4; D unresolved. CDR3 length: 16 residues. Germline CDR1 and CDR2: ENHRY and SYGVKD. V lost 2 bases and J lost 4, with 14 bases in between.